A selection of T cell receptor beta chains follows, all from one sample in a study of T cells in Graves' hyperthyroidism and ophthalmopathy. MiXCR, applied by TCRdb to the multiplex PCR reads, yields one record per CDR3 protein. This table has about 700,000 distinct CDR3 sequences, approximately 15% appearing once. Source material: blood. Receptors were obtained from a woman between 18 and 29 years old with Graves' hyperthyroidism. Each CDR3 is given with its conserved first and last residue. D genes are given only for firm matches. Only some rows state a clone size, as once, few, many or a class for expanded clones.

abundance: -; len: 14; j_gene: TRBJ1-4; v_gene: TRBV9; d_gene: -; CDR3aa: CASSVTVTNEKLFF; CDR3nt: TGTGCCAGCAGCGTTACGGTTACTAATGAAAAACTGTTTTTT
abundance: many; len: 17; j_gene: TRBJ2-5; v_gene: TRBV27; d_gene: -; CDR3aa: CASINHSGGNPQETQYF; CDR3nt: TGTGCCAGCATCAATCACTCGGGGGGCAACCCGCAAGAGACCCAGTACTTC
abundance: few; len: 14; j_gene: TRBJ2-7; v_gene: TRBV6-2/TRBV6-3; d_gene: TRBD1; CDR3aa: CASRQGDRAYEQYF; CDR3nt: TGTGCCAGCAGACAGGGGGACAGGGCCTACGAGCAGTACTTC
abundance: -; len: 13; j_gene: TRBJ2-7; v_gene: TRBV19; d_gene: -; CDR3aa: CASSIAGGDEQYF; CDR3nt: TGTGCCAGTAGTATCGCCGGTGGAGACGAGCAGTACTTC
abundance: -; len: 16; j_gene: TRBJ2-3; v_gene: TRBV9; d_gene: -; CDR3aa: CASSPQPGLLSDTQYF; CDR3nt: TGTGCCAGCAGCCCCCAACCGGGACTCCTCTCGGATACGCAGTATTTT
abundance: many; len: 15; j_gene: TRBJ2-7; v_gene: TRBV18; d_gene: -; CDR3aa: CASSPRASESYEQYF; CDR3nt: TGTGCCAGCTCACCCCGGGCGAGTGAATCCTACGAGCAGTACTTC
abundance: few; len: 15; j_gene: TRBJ2-1; v_gene: TRBV7-2; d_gene: TRBD2; CDR3aa: CASTPRTSSYNEQFF; CDR3nt: TGTGCCAGCACGCCTCGGACTAGTTCCTACAATGAGCAGTTCTTC
abundance: few; len: 15; j_gene: TRBJ2-3; v_gene: TRBV6-6; d_gene: -; CDR3aa: CASSYIAAATDTQYF; CDR3nt: TGTGCCAGCAGTTACATTGCGGCCGCCACAGATACGCAGTATTTT
abundance: -; len: 12; j_gene: TRBJ1-1; v_gene: TRBV24-1; d_gene: -; CDR3aa: CATSDWTSVAFF; CDR3nt: TGTGCCACCAGTGACTGGACATCTGTGGCTTTCTTT
abundance: many; len: 17; j_gene: TRBJ2-1; v_gene: TRBV2; d_gene: TRBD2; CDR3aa: CASSGLAGGYSYNEQFF; CDR3nt: TGTGCCAGCAGTGGACTAGCGGGAGGGTACTCCTACAATGAGCAGTTCTTC
abundance: -; len: 15; j_gene: TRBJ2-7; v_gene: TRBV14; d_gene: -; CDR3aa: CASSHDETGPYEQYF; CDR3nt: TGTGCCAGCAGCCACGATGAAACAGGCCCTTACGAGCAGTACTTC
abundance: many; len: 15; j_gene: TRBJ2-1; v_gene: TRBV5-4; d_gene: -; CDR3aa: CASSWNSGSYNEQFF; CDR3nt: TGTGCCAGCAGCTGGAATAGCGGTTCCTACAATGAGCAGTTCTTC
abundance: few; len: 18; j_gene: TRBJ2-5; v_gene: TRBV11-2; d_gene: TRBD2; CDR3aa: CASSLGIVVAGFQETQYF; CDR3nt: TGTGCCAGCAGCTTAGGAATAGTAGTAGCGGGGTTCCAAGAGACCCAGTACTTC
abundance: many; len: 15; j_gene: TRBJ2-3; v_gene: TRBV20-1; d_gene: -; CDR3aa: CSAKRARGGTDTQYF; CDR3nt: TGCAGTGCTAAGAGGGCCAGGGGGGGCACAGATACGCAGTATTTT
abundance: few; len: 14; j_gene: TRBJ2-7; v_gene: TRBV6-1; d_gene: TRBD1; CDR3aa: CASSEKTGTYEQYF; CDR3nt: TGTGCCAGCAGTGAAAAGACAGGGACCTACGAGCAGTACTTC
abundance: -; len: 14; j_gene: TRBJ2-7; v_gene: TRBV4-1; d_gene: TRBD1; CDR3aa: CASSGQGTPYEQYF; CDR3nt: TGCGCCAGCAGCGGACAGGGGACTCCCTACGAGCAGTACTTC
abundance: -; len: 16; j_gene: TRBJ2-3; v_gene: TRBV24-1; d_gene: -; CDR3aa: CATSGYGIGRRDTQYF; CDR3nt: TGTGCCACCAGTGGCTATGGGATTGGGAGAAGAGATACGCAGTATTTT
abundance: -; len: 15; j_gene: TRBJ1-1; v_gene: TRBV7-8; d_gene: TRBD1; CDR3aa: CASSLVGQLNTEAFF; CDR3nt: TGTGCCAGCAGCTTAGTGGGACAGCTGAACACTGAAGCTTTCTTT
abundance: -; len: 13; j_gene: TRBJ1-1; v_gene: TRBV20-1; d_gene: -; CDR3aa: CSARSQLNTEAFF; CDR3nt: TGCAGTGCTAGATCCCAATTGAATACTGAAGCTTTCTTT
abundance: -; len: 13; j_gene: TRBJ1-4; v_gene: TRBV6-2/TRBV6-3; d_gene: TRBD1; CDR3aa: CASKTGRGEKLFF; CDR3nt: TGTGCCAGCAAGACAGGGAGGGGCGAAAAACTGTTTTTT
abundance: many; len: 14; j_gene: TRBJ1-1; v_gene: TRBV9; d_gene: -; CDR3aa: CASSSGRMNTEAFF; CDR3nt: TGTGCCAGCAGCTCGGGACGGATGAACACTGAAGCTTTCTTT
abundance: few; len: 13; j_gene: TRBJ2-4; v_gene: TRBV5-1; d_gene: -; CDR3aa: CASSRAAENIQYF; CDR3nt: TGCGCCAGCAGTAGGGCGGCGGAAAACATTCAGTACTTC
abundance: many; len: 12; j_gene: TRBJ2-1; v_gene: TRBV5-1; d_gene: TRBD2; CDR3aa: CASSYSGSEQFF; CDR3nt: TGCGCCAGCAGTTATAGCGGGAGTGAGCAGTTCTTC
abundance: -; len: 15; j_gene: TRBJ2-1; v_gene: TRBV20-1; d_gene: TRBD2; CDR3aa: CSASRTSGPRGGQFF; CDR3nt: TGCAGTGCTTCCAGGACTAGCGGGCCGAGGGGGGGGCAGTTCTTC
abundance: many; len: 17; j_gene: TRBJ2-7; v_gene: TRBV6-1; d_gene: TRBD2; CDR3aa: CASSEELAGDLDYEQYF; CDR3nt: TGTGCCAGCAGTGAAGAGTTAGCGGGAGACCTAGACTACGAGCAGTACTTC
abundance: -; len: 13; j_gene: TRBJ1-1; v_gene: TRBV20-1; d_gene: -; CDR3aa: CSARHRVNTEAFF; CDR3nt: TGCAGTGCTAGACACAGGGTAAACACTGAAGCTTTCTTT
abundance: -; len: 14; j_gene: TRBJ1-6; v_gene: TRBV2; d_gene: -; CDR3aa: CASSHGLRDSPLHF; CDR3nt: TGTGCCAGCAGTCACGGACTCCGGGATTCACCCCTCCACTTT
abundance: few; len: 12; j_gene: TRBJ2-7; v_gene: TRBV20-1; d_gene: -; CDR3aa: CSARASAYEQYF; CDR3nt: TGCAGTGCTAGAGCATCAGCCTACGAGCAGTACTTC
abundance: few; len: 12; j_gene: TRBJ2-5; v_gene: TRBV29-1; d_gene: -; CDR3aa: CSVEKGAETQYF; CDR3nt: TGCAGCGTTGAAAAAGGGGCGGAGACCCAGTACTTC
abundance: -; len: 17; j_gene: TRBJ2-4; v_gene: TRBV6-1; d_gene: -; CDR3aa: CASNGGGGSLAKNIQYF; CDR3nt: TGTGCCAGCAATGGGGGCGGGGGTTCGCTAGCCAAAAACATTCAGTACTTC
abundance: -; len: 15; j_gene: TRBJ2-1; v_gene: TRBV24-1; d_gene: -; CDR3aa: CATSARQHSYNEQFF; CDR3nt: TGTGCCACCAGTGCGCGACAACACTCCTACAATGAGCAGTTCTTC
abundance: few; len: 13; j_gene: TRBJ1-6; v_gene: TRBV4-1; d_gene: -; CDR3aa: CASSQGDGSPLHF; CDR3nt: TGCGCCAGCAGCCAAGGAGACGGGTCACCCCTCCACTTT
abundance: many; len: 17; j_gene: TRBJ2-1; v_gene: TRBV11-2; d_gene: TRBD1; CDR3aa: CASSLHLGTVAYNEQFF; CDR3nt: TGTGCCAGCAGCTTACATCTTGGGACAGTCGCCTACAATGAGCAGTTCTTC
abundance: few; len: 16; j_gene: TRBJ2-5; v_gene: TRBV6-5; d_gene: TRBD2; CDR3aa: CASSYLASGRMETQYF; CDR3nt: TGTGCCAGCAGTTATTTGGCTAGCGGGAGAATGGAGACCCAGTACTTC
abundance: few; len: 15; j_gene: TRBJ1-6; v_gene: TRBV20-1; d_gene: TRBD1; CDR3aa: CSARVMGQSNSPLHF; CDR3nt: TGCAGTGCTAGAGTTATGGGACAGAGTAATTCACCCCTCCACTTT
abundance: -; len: 14; j_gene: TRBJ1-1; v_gene: TRBV9; d_gene: -; CDR3aa: CTSSSRHTNTEAFF; CDR3nt: TGTACCAGCAGCTCCAGACACACGAACACTGAAGCTTTCTTT
abundance: many; len: 15; j_gene: TRBJ1-5; v_gene: TRBV2; d_gene: -; CDR3aa: CASRKGLLEWQPQHF; CDR3nt: TGTGCCAGCAGGAAGGGACTACTGGAGTGGCAGCCCCAGCATTTT
abundance: -; len: 14; j_gene: TRBJ2-7; v_gene: TRBV19; d_gene: TRBD1; CDR3aa: CASSFPGGLREQYF; CDR3nt: TGTGCCAGTAGTTTTCCAGGGGGCTTGCGCGAGCAGTACTTC
abundance: -; len: 16; j_gene: TRBJ2-2; v_gene: TRBV2; d_gene: TRBD2; CDR3aa: CASRSSGRANTGELFF; CDR3nt: TGTGCCAGCAGGAGTAGCGGGAGAGCGAACACCGGGGAGCTGTTTTTT
abundance: few; len: 13; j_gene: TRBJ1-6; v_gene: TRBV3-1; d_gene: -; CDR3aa: CASSRYENSPLHF; CDR3nt: TGTGCCAGCAGCCGATACGAGAATTCACCCCTCCACTTT
abundance: many; len: 12; j_gene: TRBJ1-1; v_gene: TRBV29-1; d_gene: -; CDR3aa: CSVDGAWDEAFF; CDR3nt: TGCAGCGTTGACGGGGCCTGGGATGAAGCTTTCTTT
abundance: once; len: 13; j_gene: TRBJ2-1; v_gene: TRBV4-1; d_gene: -; CDR3aa: CASSQEREDQEFF; CDR3nt: TGCGCCAGCAGCCAAGAAAGGGAGGACCAGGAGTTCTTC
abundance: many; len: 12; j_gene: TRBJ2-1; v_gene: TRBV6-1; d_gene: -; CDR3aa: CASSDRGTEQFF; CDR3nt: TGTGCCAGCAGTGATCGGGGGACTGAGCAGTTCTTC
abundance: many; len: 15; j_gene: TRBJ2-7; v_gene: TRBV7-8; d_gene: -; CDR3aa: CASSSLYEGRYEQYF; CDR3nt: TGTGCCAGCAGCTCGCTCTACGAGGGGCGGTACGAGCAGTACTTC
abundance: few; len: 15; j_gene: TRBJ2-3; v_gene: TRBV12-3/TRBV12-4; d_gene: -; CDR3aa: CASSPDGASTDTQYF; CDR3nt: TGTGCCAGCAGCCCGGACGGAGCTAGCACAGATACGCAGTATTTT
abundance: -; len: 16; j_gene: TRBJ2-1; v_gene: TRBV9; d_gene: TRBD2; CDR3aa: CASSAASGSTYNEQFF; CDR3nt: TGTGCCAGCAGCGCCGCTAGCGGGAGTACCTACAATGAGCAGTTCTTC
abundance: many; len: 15; j_gene: TRBJ1-3; v_gene: TRBV5-5; d_gene: -; CDR3aa: CASSSSLRGSDTIYF; CDR3nt: TGTGCCAGCAGCTCTAGTTTACGGGGCTCGGACACCATATATTTT
abundance: -; len: 15; j_gene: TRBJ1-1; v_gene: TRBV11-3; d_gene: -; CDR3aa: CASSSGHPRNTEAFF; CDR3nt: TGTGCCAGCAGCTCAGGACACCCGAGGAACACTGAAGCTTTCTTT
abundance: many; len: 16; j_gene: TRBJ2-1; v_gene: TRBV11-2; d_gene: TRBD2; CDR3aa: CASSFLAGGGGNEQFF; CDR3nt: TGTGCCAGCAGTTTCCTAGCGGGGGGAGGGGGGAATGAGCAGTTCTTC
abundance: -; len: 11; j_gene: TRBJ2-5; v_gene: TRBV27; d_gene: -; CDR3aa: CASRDVGTQYF; CDR3nt: TGTGCCAGCAGAGACGTTGGGACCCAGTACTTC
abundance: few; len: 16; j_gene: TRBJ1-1; v_gene: TRBV5-6; d_gene: -; CDR3aa: CASSLGHREMNTEAFF; CDR3nt: TGTGCCAGCAGCTTGGGCCACAGGGAGATGAACACTGAAGCTTTCTTT
abundance: few; len: 13; j_gene: TRBJ1-5; v_gene: TRBV9; d_gene: -; CDR3aa: CASSVSGDQPQHF; CDR3nt: TGTGCCAGCAGCGTCTCAGGGGATCAGCCCCAGCATTTT
abundance: many; len: 15; j_gene: TRBJ2-1; v_gene: TRBV7-9; d_gene: TRBD2; CDR3aa: CASSLTSGLDNEQFF; CDR3nt: TGTGCCAGCAGCCTCACTAGCGGGCTTGACAATGAGCAGTTCTTC